This T cell receptor (beta chain) stems from a study of blood T cell repertoires in COVID-19. Study overall: The United States, Italy and Spain were the sources of the acute and convalescent COVID-19 samples. The cDNA or gDNA used as material had been derived from T cells, B-cell-depleted T cells, or PBMCs.

Seattle's cohort entered during active infection and was followed longitudinally. The germline CDR1 and CDR2 sequences are SNHLY and FYNNEI. Trimming took 4 bases from V and 6 from J, leaving 13 bases between them. The CDR3 covers 15 residues. Assay: immunoSEQ multiplex PCR; the TCRdb copy retains only in-frame clones and omits some. The sample includes about 140,000 clones, 88% of them seen just once. What was sequenced was peripheral blood. The V call is TRBV2, the J call TRBJ1-6; D unclear. The sequence derives from a human donor with COVID-19, enrolled during active disease. The donor label of this sample is uncertain. The CDR3 region is CASSAQIRTNSPLHF. The DNA of the CDR3 is TGTGCCAGCAGTGCCCAGATTCGCACTAATTCACCCCTCCACTTT. Combining the CDR3 with reference TRBV2 and TRBJ1-6 gives the whole variable domain EPEVTQTPSHQVTQMGQEVILRCVPISNHLYFYWYRQILGQKVEFLVSFYNNEISEKSEIFDDQFSVERPDGSNFTLKIRSTKLEDSAMYFCASSAQIRTNSPLHFGNGTRLTVT.